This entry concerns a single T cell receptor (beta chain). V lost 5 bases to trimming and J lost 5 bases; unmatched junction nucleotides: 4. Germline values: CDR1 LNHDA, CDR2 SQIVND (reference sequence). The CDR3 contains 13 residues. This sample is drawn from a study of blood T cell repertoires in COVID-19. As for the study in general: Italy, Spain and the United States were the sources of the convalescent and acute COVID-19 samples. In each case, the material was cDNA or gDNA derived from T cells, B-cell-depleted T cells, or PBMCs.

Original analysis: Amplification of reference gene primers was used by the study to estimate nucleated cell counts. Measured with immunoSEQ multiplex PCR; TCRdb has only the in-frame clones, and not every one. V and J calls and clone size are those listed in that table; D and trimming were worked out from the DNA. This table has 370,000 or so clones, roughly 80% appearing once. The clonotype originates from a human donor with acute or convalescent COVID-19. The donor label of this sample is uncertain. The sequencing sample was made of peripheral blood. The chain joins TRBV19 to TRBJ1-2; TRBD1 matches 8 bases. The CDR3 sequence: CASSDRGWYGYTF. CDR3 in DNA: TGTGCCAGTAGTGACAGGGGTTGGTATGGCTACACCTTC.